The present TCR beta chain was sequenced within a study of cytomegalovirus exposure and HLA in healthy donors. Findings and limits, study-wide: As immune exposure information, only CMV serostatus was available. In an earlier analysis, about 87% or about 30%: the productive usage of most TCR beta V segments. After further analysis at a later stage, 16,951 TCR beta sequences were associated with HLA alleles at 0.05 false discovery rate.

Concerning this clone: The antigen is not known.

Vbeta (60) and Jbeta (13) primers were used in the PCR. Original handling: Unique TCR beta chains numbered about 72 million in a later analysis, with about 11 million shared. Libraries were prepared by immunoSEQ multiplex PCR; TCRdb keeps only in-frame clonotypes and omits some of them. That table supplies the V and J calls and clone size; D and trimming were determined from the DNA. This sample carries 50,000 to 70,000 clones, with 3.6% going to the ten biggest clones. This CDR3 is built from 13 residues. Germline CDR1 and CDR2: MNHEY and SVGAGI. V lost 8 bases, J lost 2 bases, and 12 bases lay in between.

The chain is built from TRBV6-5 and TRBJ1-1; D perhaps matches TRBD1 (6 bases). The sequence was obtained from a woman aged 18-29 years in good health and CMV-seronegative. Sequencing input: PBMCs. CDR3 DNA: TGTGCCAGCCAGACAGGAATTAACACTGAAGCTTTCTTT. It codes for CASQTGINTEAFF.